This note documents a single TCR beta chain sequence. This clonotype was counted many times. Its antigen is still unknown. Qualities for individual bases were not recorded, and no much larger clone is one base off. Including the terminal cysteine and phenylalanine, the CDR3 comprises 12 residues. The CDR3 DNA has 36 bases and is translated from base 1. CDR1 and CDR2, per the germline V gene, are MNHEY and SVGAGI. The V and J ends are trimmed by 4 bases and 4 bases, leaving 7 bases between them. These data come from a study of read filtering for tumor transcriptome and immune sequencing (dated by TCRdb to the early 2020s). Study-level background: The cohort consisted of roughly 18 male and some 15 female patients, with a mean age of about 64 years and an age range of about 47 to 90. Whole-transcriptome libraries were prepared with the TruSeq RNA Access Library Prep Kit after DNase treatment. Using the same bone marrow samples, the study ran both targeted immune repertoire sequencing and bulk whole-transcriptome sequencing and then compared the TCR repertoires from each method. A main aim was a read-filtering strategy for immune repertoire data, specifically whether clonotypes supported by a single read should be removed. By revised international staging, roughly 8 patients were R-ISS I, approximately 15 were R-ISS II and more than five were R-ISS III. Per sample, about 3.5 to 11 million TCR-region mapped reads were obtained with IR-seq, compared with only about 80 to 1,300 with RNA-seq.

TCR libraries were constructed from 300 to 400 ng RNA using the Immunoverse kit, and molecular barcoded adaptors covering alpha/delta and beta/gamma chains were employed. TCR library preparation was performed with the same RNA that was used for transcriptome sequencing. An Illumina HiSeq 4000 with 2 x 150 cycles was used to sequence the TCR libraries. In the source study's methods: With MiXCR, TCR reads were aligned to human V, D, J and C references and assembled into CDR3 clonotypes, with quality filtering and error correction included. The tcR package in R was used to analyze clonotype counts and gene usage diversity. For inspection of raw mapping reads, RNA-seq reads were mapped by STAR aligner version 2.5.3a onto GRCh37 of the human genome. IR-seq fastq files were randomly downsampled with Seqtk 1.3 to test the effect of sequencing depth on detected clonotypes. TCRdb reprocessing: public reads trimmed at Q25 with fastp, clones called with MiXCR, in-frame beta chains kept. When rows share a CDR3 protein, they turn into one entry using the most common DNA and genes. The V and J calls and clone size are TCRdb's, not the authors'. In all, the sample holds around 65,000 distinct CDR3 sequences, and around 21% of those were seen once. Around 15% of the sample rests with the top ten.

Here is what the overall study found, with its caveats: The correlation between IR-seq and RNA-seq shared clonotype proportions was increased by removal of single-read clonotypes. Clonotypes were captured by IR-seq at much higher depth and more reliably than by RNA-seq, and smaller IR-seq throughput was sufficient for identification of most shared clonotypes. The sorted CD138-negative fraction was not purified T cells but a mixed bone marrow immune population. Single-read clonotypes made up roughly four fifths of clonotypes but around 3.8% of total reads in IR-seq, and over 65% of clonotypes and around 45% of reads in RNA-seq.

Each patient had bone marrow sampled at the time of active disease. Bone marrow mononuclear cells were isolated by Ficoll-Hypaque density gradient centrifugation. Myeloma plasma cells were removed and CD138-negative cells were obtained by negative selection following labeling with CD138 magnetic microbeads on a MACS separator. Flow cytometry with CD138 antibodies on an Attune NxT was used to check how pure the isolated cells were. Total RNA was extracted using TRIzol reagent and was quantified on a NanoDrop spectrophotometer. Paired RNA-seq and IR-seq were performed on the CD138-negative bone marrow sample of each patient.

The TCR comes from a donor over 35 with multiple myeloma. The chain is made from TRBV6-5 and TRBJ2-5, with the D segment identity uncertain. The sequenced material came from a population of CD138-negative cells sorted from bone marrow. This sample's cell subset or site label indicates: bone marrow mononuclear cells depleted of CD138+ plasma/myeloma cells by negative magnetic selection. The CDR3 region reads CASSSVLETQYF. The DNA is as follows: TGTGCCAGCAGTTCGGTATTAGAGACCCAGTACTTC.